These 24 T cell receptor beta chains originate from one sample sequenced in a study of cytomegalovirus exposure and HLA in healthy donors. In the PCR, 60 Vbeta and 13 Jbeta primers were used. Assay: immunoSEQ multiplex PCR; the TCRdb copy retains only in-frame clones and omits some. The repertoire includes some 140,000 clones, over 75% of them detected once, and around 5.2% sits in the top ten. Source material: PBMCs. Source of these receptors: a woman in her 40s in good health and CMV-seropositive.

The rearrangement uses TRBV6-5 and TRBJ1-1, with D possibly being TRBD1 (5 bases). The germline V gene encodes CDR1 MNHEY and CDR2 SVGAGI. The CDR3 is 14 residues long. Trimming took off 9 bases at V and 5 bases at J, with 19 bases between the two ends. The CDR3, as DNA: TGTGCCAGTGGAACCAAAAGGGGTGGAACTGAAGCTTTCTTT. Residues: CASGTKRGGTEAFF.

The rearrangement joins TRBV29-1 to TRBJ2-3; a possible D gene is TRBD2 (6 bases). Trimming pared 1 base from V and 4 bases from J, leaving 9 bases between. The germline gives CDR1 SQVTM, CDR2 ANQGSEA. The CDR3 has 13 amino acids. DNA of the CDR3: TGCAGCGTTGAAGGACTAGGAGCAGATACGCAGTATTTT. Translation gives CSVEGLGADTQYF.

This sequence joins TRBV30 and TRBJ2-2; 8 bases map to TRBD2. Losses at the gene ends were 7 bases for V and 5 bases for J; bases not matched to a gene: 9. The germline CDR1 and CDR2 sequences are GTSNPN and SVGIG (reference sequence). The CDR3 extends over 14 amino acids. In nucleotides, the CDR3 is TGTGCCTACGGCGGGACTAGTGGAACCGGGGAGCTGTTTTTT. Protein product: CAYGGTSGTGELFF.

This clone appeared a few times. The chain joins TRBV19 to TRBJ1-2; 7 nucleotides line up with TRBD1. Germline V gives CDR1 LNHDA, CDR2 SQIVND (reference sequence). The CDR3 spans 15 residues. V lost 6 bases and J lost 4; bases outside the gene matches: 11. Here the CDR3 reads CASRRQGPTPYGYTF. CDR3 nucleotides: TGTGCCAGTAGACGACAGGGCCCGACCCCCTATGGCTACACCTTC.

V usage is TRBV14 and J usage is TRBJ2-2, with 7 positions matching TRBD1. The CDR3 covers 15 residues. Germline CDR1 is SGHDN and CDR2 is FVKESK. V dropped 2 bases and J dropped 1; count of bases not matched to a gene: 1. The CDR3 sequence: CASSQRQGNTGELFF. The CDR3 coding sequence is TGTGCCAGCAGCCAACGACAGGGGAACACCGGGGAGCTGTTTTTT.

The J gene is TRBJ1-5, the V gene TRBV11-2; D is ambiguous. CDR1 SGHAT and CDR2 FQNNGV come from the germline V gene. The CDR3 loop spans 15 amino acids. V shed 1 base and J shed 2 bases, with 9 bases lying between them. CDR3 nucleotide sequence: TGTGCCAGCAGCTTAGGCGGCTTAGGCAATCAGCCCCAGCATTTT. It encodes CASSLGGLGNQPQHF.

In DNA, the CDR3 is TGTGCCAGCAGCTCAGGACTAGCGGGATACGAGCAGTACTTC. Residues: CASSSGLAGYEQYF. The genes are TRBV7-9 and TRBJ2-7, with 12 bases matching TRBD2. Unmatched junction bases numbered 2, after V lost 4 bases and J lost 4 bases. Germline CDR1 and CDR2: SEHNR and FQNEAQ (reference sequence). The CDR3 spans 14 residues.

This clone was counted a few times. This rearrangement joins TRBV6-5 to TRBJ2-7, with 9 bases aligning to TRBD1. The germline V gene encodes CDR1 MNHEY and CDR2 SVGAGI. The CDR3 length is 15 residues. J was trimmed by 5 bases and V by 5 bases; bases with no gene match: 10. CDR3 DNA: TGTGCCAGCAGTGGACCGGGACAGGGATCTCACGAGCAGTACTTC. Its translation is CASSGPGQGSHEQYF.

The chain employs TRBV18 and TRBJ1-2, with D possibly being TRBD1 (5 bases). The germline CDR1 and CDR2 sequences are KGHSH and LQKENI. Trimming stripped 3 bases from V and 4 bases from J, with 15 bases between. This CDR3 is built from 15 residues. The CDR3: CASSPLDAGGYGYTF. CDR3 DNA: TGTGCCAGCTCACCCTTGGACGCCGGGGGCTATGGCTACACCTTC.

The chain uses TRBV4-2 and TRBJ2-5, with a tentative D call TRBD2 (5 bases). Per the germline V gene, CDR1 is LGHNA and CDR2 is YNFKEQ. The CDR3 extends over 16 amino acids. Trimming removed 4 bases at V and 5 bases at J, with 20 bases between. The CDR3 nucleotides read TGTGCCAGCAGCCGAACAGCTGGCGGGTTAGGGGAGACCCAGTACTTC. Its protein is CASSRTAGGLGETQYF.

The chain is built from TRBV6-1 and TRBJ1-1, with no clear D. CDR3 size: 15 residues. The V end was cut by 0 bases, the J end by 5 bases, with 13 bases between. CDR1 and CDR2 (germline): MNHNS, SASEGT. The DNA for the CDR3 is TGTGCCAGCAGTGAAGCTCCAGGACTAAGGACTGAAGCTTTCTTT. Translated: CASSEAPGLRTEAFF.

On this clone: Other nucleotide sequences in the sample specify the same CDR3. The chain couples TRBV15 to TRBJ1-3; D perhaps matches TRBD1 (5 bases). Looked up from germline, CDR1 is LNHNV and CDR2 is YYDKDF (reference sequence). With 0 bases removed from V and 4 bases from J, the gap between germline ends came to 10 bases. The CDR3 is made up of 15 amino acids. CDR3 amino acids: CATSRDGGSGNTIYF. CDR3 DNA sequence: TGTGCCACCAGCAGAGATGGGGGGTCAGGAAACACCATATATTTT. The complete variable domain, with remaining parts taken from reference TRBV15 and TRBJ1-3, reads DAMVIQNPRYQVTQFGKPVTLSCSQTLNHNVMYWYQQKSSQAPKLLFHYYDKDFNNEADTPDNFQSRRPNTSFCFLDIRSPGLGDTAMYLCATSRDGGSGNTIYFGEGSWLTVV.

In DNA, the CDR3 is TGCGCCAGCAGGGTGGTCCAGGGCCGGGACACTGAAGCTTTCTTT. This translates into CASRVVQGRDTEAFF. The rearrangement joins TRBV5-1 to TRBJ1-1; a weak D match, TRBD1 (5 bases). Trimming cost V 5 bases and J 3 bases, with 17 bases left between them. CDR1 SGHRS and CDR2 YFSETQ come from the germline V gene. The CDR3 spans 15 residues.

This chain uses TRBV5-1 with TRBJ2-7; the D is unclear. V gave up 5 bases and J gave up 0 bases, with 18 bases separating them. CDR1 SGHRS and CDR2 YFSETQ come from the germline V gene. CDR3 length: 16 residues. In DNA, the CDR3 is TGCGCCAGCAGTGAATCACTTCGGTCCCTCTCCTACGAGCAGTACTTC. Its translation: CASSESLRSLSYEQYF.

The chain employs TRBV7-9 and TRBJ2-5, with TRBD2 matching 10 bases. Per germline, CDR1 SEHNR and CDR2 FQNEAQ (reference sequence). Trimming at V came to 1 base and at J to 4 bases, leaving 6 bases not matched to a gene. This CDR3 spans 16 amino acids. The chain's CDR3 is CASSLGLAGDLETQYF. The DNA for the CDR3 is TGTGCCAGCAGCTTAGGGCTAGCGGGAGACCTAGAGACCCAGTACTTC.

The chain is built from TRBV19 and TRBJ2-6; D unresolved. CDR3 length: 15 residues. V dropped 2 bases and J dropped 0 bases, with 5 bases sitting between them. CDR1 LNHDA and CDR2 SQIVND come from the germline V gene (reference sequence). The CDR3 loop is CASSITSSGANVLTF. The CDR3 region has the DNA TGTGCCAGTAGTATAACCAGCTCTGGGGCCAACGTCCTGACTTTC.

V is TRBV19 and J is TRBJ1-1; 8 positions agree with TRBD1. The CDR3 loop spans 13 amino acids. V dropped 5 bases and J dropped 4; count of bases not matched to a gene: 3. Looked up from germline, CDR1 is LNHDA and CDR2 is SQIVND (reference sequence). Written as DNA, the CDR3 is TGTGCCAGTAGTTCGACAGGGGCCACTGAAGCTTTCTTT. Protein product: CASSSTGATEAFF.

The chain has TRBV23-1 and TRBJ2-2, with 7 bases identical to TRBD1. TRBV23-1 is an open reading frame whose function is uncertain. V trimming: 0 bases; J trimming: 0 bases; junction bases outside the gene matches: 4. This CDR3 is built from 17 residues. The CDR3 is CASSQSDRAPNTGELFF. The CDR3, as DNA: TGCGCCAGCAGTCAATCAGACAGGGCCCCGAACACCGGGGAGCTGTTTTTT.

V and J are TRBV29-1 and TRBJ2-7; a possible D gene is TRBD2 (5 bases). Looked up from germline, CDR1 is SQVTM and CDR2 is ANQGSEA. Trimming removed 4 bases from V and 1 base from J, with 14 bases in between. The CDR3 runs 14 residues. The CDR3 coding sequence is TGCAGCGTTGGTTTCGGGGAATATTCCTACGAGCAGTACTTC. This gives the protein CSVGFGEYSYEQYF.

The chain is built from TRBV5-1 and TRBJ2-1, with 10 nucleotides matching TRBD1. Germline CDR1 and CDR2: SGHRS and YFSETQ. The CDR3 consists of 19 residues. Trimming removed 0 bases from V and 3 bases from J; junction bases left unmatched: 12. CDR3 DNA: TGCGCCAGCAGCTTGGAGGGACAGGGGAAGCGAAGATACTACAATGAGCAGTTCTTC. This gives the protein CASSLEGQGKRRYYNEQFF.

CDR3 nucleotide sequence: TGTGCCTGGAGTGTTACCCGGACTAGCGGTACCTCCTACAATGAGCAGTTCTTC. It codes for CAWSVTRTSGTSYNEQFF. V and J are TRBV30 and TRBJ2-1; TRBD2 matches 10 bases. The length of the CDR3 is 18 residues. The germline V gene encodes CDR1 GTSNPN and CDR2 SVGIG (reference sequence). Losses at the gene ends were 0 bases for V and 0 bases for J; bases not matched to a gene: 8. The full variable domain, rest sourced from reference TRBV30 and TRBJ2-1, is SQTIHQWPATLVQPVGSPLSLECTVEGTSNPNLYWYRQAAGRGLQLLFYSVGIGQISSEVPQNLSASRPQDRQFILSSKKLLLSDSGFYLCAWSVTRTSGTSYNEQFFGPGTRLTVL.

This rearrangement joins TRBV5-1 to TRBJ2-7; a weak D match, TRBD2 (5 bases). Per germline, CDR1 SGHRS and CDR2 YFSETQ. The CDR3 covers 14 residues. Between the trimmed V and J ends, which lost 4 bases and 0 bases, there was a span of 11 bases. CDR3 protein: CASSLNGGSYEQYF. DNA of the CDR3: TGCGCCAGCAGCCTTAACGGAGGCTCCTACGAGCAGTACTTC.

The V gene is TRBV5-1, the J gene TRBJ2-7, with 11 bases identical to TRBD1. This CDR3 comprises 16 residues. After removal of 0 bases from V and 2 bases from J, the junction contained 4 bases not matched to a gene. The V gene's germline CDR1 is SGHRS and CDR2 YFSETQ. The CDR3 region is CASSLGGQGVAYEQYF. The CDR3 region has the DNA TGCGCCAGCAGCTTGGGGGGACAGGGGGTGGCCTACGAGCAGTACTTC.

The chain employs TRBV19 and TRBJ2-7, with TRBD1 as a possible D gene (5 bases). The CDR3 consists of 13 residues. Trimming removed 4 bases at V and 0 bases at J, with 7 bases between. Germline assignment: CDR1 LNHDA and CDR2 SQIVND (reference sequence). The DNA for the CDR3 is TGTGCCAGTAGTAAACAGGACTCCTACGAGCAGTACTTC. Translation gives CASSKQDSYEQYF.